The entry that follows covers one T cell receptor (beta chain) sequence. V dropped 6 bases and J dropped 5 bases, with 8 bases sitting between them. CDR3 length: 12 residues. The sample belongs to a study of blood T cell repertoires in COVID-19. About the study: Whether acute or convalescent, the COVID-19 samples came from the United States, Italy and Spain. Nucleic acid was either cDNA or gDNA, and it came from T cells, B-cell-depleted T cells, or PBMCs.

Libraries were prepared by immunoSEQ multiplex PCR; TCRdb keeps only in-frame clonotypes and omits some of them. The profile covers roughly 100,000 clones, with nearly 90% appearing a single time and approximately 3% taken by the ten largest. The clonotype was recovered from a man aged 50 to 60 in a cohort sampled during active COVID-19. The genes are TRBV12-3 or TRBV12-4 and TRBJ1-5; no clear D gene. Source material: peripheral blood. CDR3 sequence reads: CASRRGDQPQHF. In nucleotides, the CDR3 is TGTGCCAGCAGACGCGGGGATCAGCCCCAGCATTTT.